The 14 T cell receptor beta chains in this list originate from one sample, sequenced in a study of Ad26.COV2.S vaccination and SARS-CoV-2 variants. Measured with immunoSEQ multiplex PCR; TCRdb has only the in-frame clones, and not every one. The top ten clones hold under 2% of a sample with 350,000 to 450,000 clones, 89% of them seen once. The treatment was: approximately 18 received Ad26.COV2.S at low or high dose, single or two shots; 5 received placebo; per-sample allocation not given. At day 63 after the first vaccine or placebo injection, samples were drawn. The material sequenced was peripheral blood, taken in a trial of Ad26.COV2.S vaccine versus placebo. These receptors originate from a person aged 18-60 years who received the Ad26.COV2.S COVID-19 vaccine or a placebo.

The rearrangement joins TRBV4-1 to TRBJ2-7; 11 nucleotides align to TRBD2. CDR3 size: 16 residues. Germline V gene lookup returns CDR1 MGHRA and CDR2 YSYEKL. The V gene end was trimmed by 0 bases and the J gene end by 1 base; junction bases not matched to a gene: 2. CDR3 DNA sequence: TGCGCCAGCAGCCAAGAAACTAGCGGGAGTTCCTACGAGCAGTACTTC. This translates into CASSQETSGSSYEQYF.

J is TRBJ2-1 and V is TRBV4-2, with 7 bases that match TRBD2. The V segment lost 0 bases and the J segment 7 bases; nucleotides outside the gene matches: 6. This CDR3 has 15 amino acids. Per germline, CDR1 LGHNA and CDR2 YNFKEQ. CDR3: CASSQDPSGLNEQFF. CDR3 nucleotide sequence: TGTGCCAGCAGCCAAGATCCTAGCGGACTAAATGAGCAGTTCTTC.

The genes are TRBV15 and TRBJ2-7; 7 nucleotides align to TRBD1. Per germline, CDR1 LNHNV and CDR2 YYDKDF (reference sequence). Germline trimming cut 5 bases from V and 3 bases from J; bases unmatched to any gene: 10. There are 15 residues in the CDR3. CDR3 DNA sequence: TGTGCCACCAGCGAGAAGGGGGACAGTAACTACGAGCAGTACTTC. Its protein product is CATSEKGDSNYEQYF. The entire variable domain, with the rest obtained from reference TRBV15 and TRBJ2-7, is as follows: DAMVIQNPRYQVTQFGKPVTLSCSQTLNHNVMYWYQQKSSQAPKLLFHYYDKDFNNEADTPDNFQSRRPNTSFCFLDIRSPGLGDTAMYLCATSEKGDSNYEQYFGPGTRLTVT.

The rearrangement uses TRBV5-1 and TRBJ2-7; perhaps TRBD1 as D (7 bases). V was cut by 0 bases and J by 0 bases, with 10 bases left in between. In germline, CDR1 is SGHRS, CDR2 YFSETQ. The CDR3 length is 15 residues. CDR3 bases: TGCGCCAGCAGCTTGGAGCAGGGGGGCTCCTACGAGCAGTACTTC. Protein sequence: CASSLEQGGSYEQYF.

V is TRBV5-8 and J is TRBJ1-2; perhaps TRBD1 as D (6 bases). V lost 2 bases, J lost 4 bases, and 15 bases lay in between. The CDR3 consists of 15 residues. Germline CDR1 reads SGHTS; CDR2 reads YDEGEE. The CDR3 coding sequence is TGTGCCAGCAGCTTAGGAGGCAGGGGCCCCTATGGCTACACCTTC. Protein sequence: CASSLGGRGPYGYTF.

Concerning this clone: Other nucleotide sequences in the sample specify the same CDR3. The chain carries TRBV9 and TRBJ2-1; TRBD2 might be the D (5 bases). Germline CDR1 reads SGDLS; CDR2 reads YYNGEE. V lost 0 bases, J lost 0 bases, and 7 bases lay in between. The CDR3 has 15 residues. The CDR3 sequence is CASSVVSGSYNEQFF. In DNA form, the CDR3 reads TGTGCCAGCAGCGTAGTGAGCGGCTCCTACAATGAGCAGTTCTTC.

Here the CDR3 DNA reads TGTGCCAGCAGCGCCAGGGGTAGCGGGATCTTAAAGTCGTACGAGCAGTACTTC. Its translation: CASSARGSGILKSYEQYF. The rearrangement uses TRBV11-2 and TRBJ2-7, with 8 bases lining up with TRBD2. V was pared by 5 bases and J by 4 bases, with 19 bases of the junction left unmatched. The CDR3 runs to 18 residues. Germline values: CDR1 SGHAT, CDR2 FQNNGV.

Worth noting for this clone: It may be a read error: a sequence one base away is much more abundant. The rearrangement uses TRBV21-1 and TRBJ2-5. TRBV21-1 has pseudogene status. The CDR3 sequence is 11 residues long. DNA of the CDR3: TGTGCCAGCAGCGCATCGGAGACCCAGTACTTC. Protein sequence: CASSASETQYF.

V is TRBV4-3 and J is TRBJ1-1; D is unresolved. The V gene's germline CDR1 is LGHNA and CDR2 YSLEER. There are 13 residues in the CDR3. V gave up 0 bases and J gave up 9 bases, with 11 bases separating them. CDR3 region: CASSQDSGRKAFF. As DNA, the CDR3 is TGCGCCAGCAGCCAAGATTCCGGACGGAAAGCTTTCTTT.

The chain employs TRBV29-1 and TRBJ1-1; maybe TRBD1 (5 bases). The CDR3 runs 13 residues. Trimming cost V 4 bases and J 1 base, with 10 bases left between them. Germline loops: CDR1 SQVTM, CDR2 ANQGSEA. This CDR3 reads CSVGRGANTEAFF. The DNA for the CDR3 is TGCAGCGTTGGGCGGGGCGCGAACACTGAAGCTTTCTTT.

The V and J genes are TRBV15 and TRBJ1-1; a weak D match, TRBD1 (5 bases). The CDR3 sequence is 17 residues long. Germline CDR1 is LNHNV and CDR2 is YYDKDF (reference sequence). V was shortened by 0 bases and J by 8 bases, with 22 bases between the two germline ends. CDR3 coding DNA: TGTGCCACCAGCAGAGATTCGGTGCGGCGTTATTCAGGGGAAGCTTTCTTT. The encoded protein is CATSRDSVRRYSGEAFF. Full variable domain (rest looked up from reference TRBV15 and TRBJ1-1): DAMVIQNPRYQVTQFGKPVTLSCSQTLNHNVMYWYQQKSSQAPKLLFHYYDKDFNNEADTPDNFQSRRPNTSFCFLDIRSPGLGDTAMYLCATSRDSVRRYSGEAFFGQGTRLTVV.

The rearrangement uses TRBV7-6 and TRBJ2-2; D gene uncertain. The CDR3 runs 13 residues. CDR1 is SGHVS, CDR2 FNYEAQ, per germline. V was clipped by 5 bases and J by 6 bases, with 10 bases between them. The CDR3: CASSPSRSGELFF. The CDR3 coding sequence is TGTGCCAGCAGCCCTAGTAGATCCGGGGAGCTGTTTTTT.

In DNA, the CDR3 is TGTGCCAGCAGCTTAGCAGGGGACAGGGGCCTTGGGACAAGGACCCAGTACTTC. Amino acids: CASSLAGDRGLGTRTQYF. This rearrangement joins TRBV7-2 to TRBJ2-5; 10 bases align to TRBD1. This CDR3 is built from 18 residues. The ends lost 0 bases at V and 7 bases at J; junction bases unmatched: 14. Germline assignment: CDR1 SGHTA and CDR2 FQGNSA. Full variable domain (missing parts from reference TRBV7-2 and TRBJ2-5): GAGVSQSPSNKVTEKGKDVELRCDPISGHTALYWYRQSLGQGLEFLIYFQGNSAPDKSGLPSDRFSAERTGGSVSTLTIQRTQQEDSAVYLCASSLAGDRGLGTRTQYFGPGTRLLVL.

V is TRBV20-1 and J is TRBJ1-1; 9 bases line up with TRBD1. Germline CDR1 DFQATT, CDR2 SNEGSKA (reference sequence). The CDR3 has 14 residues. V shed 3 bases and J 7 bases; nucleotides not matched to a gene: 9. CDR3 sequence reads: CSASKRDRAFEAFF. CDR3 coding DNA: TGCAGTGCTAGTAAGAGGGACAGGGCGTTTGAAGCTTTCTTT.